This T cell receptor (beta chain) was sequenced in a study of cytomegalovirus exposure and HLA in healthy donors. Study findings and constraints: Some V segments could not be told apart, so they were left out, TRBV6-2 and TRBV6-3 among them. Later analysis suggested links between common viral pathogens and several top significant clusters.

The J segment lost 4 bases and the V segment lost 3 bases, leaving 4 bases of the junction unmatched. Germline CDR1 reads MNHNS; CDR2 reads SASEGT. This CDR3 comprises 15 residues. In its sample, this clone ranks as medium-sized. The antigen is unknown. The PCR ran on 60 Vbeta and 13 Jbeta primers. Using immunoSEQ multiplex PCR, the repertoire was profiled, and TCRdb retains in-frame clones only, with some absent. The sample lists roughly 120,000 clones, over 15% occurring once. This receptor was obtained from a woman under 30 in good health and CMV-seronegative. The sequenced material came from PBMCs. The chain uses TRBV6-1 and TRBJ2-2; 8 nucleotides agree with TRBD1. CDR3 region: CASSEWQGATGELFF. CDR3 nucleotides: TGTGCCAGCAGTGAGTGGCAGGGGGCCACCGGGGAGCTGTTTTTT.